This TCR beta chain was recorded in a study of T cell responses to AZD1222 COVID-19 vaccine. Points on this clone: Its antigen is undetermined.

The length of the CDR3 is 14 residues. The germline V gene encodes CDR1 SGHRS and CDR2 YFSETQ. Trimming cost V 0 bases and J 8 bases, with 12 bases left between them. Study results and caveats: Baseline seropositivity characterized only a handful of AZD1222 recipients.

Measured with immunoSEQ multiplex PCR; TCRdb has only the in-frame clones, and not every one. The profile shows around 140,000 clones, roughly 92% of them singletons. The V gene is TRBV5-1, the J gene TRBJ2-1, with D perhaps matching TRBD1 (8 bases). Sequenced here: peripheral blood, sampled on day 0 of AZD1222 vaccination. This sequence was found in an adult in good health. The CDR3 region is CASSLETGGDEQFF. In DNA, the CDR3 is TGCGCCAGCAGCTTGGAAACAGGGGGGGATGAGCAGTTCTTC.